The clone carrying this TCR beta chain was counted a few times. The antigen is unknown. This record comes from a study of T cells in Graves' hyperthyroidism and ophthalmopathy. Study-wide results and caveats: Onset of ophthalmopathy came a median 6.5 months after the model predicted it. Also found in blood were most expanded thyroid clonotypes above 0.001.

RNA transcripts were the template for amplifying TCR beta CDR3 regions. A first-round RT-PCR of the TCR CDR3 used the HTBI primer set. MiXCR, applied by TCRdb to the multiplex PCR reads, yields one record per CDR3 protein. In the table there are a few hundred thousand distinct CDR3 sequences, around a sixth of which are singletons. Germline V gene sequence: CDR1 SEHNR, CDR2 FQNEAQ (reference sequence). Trimming shortened V by 1 base and J by 3 bases, and 16 bases separated the two germline ends. This CDR3 contains 17 residues. Sequencing used blood. The clonotype was recovered from a woman in her thirties with Graves' hyperthyroidism. V is TRBV7-9 and J is TRBJ2-1; D tentatively fits TRBD1 or TRBD2 (5 bases each). The CDR3 protein is CASSLGEGSGIYNEQFF. The CDR3 DNA sequence: TGTGCCAGCAGCTTAGGTGAGGGGAGCGGAATCTACAATGAGCAGTTCTTC. The whole variable domain, filled in from reference TRBV7-9 and TRBJ2-1, reads DTGVSQNPRHKITKRGQNVTFRCDPISEHNRLYWYRQTLGQGPEFLTYFQNEAQLEKSRLLSDRFSAERPKGSFSTLEIQRTEQGDSAMYLCASSLGEGSGIYNEQFFGPGTRLTVL.